The 16 T cell receptor beta chains in this list originate from one sample, sequenced in a study of Graves' ophthalmopathy and Graves' hyperthyroidism. The authors amplified TCR beta CDR3 regions, and they did so from RNA transcripts for repertoire sequencing. First-round RT-PCR with HTBI primers preceded a second-round multiplex PCR. TCRdb redid the calling of the multiplex PCR reads with MiXCR, one entry per CDR3 protein. The profile covers under 250,000 distinct CDR3 sequences, with just under 30% appearing a single time and about 8.2% taken by the ten largest. Material for sequencing was peripheral blood. The receptors were sampled from a man aged 45-65 years with Graves' ophthalmopathy.

This clonotype was found many times. This sequence joins TRBV12-3 or TRBV12-4 and TRBJ2-7; 9 bases agree with TRBD2. The V and J ends lost 6 bases and 2 bases, in that order; junction bases with no gene match: 5. The CDR3 covers 14 residues. The DNA for the CDR3 is TGTGCCAGCAGACAAGCGGGAGGAACCTACGAGCAGTACTTC. This gives the protein CASRQAGGTYEQYF.

Many counts were recorded for this clonotype. The chain has TRBV3-1 and TRBJ2-7, with 7 nucleotides matching TRBD2. V dropped 1 base and J dropped 0; count of bases not matched to a gene: 3. Germline values: CDR1 LGHDT, CDR2 YNNKEL (reference sequence). This CDR3 is 15 amino acids long. This CDR3 reads CASSQGPSGSYEQYF. CDR3 bases: TGTGCCAGCAGCCAAGGCCCTAGCGGCTCCTACGAGCAGTACTTC.

This clonotype was seen only a few times. This may be a read error: a much more frequent sequence differs by one nucleotide. The chain joins TRBV6-5 to TRBJ2-7, with TRBD1 matching 7 bases. There are 17 residues in the CDR3. Germline V gene data show CDR1 as MNHEY and CDR2 as SVGAGI. The DNA for the CDR3 is TGTGCCAACAGTTACTCCCCCGAGACAGGGCATTTTTACGAGCAGTACTTC. Its protein is CANSYSPETGHFYEQYF.

About this clonotype itself: Just one base apart from a much larger clone, this may be a read error. The chain is built from TRBV2 and TRBJ2-5; 12 positions match TRBD1. The CDR3 length is 14 residues. Per germline, CDR1 SNHLY and CDR2 FYNNEI. The CDR3 DNA is TGTTCCAGCAGTGGGACAGGGGGCGCGGAGACCCAGTACTTC. Amino acids: CSSSGTGGAETQYF.

This clonotype was observed many times. The rearrangement links TRBV6-5 to TRBJ2-2; 8 bases line up with TRBD1. The CDR3 length is 13 residues. Germline V CDR1 and CDR2: MNHEY, SVGAGI. The V gene end was trimmed by 6 bases and the J gene end by 4 bases; junction bases not matched to a gene: 1. In DNA, the CDR3 is TGTGCCAGCAGACAGGGGGTCACCGGGGAGCTGTTTTTT. Translated: CASRQGVTGELFF.

This clonotype was seen more than once but under ten times. The V gene is TRBV14, the J gene TRBJ1-1, with D tentatively TRBD1 (5 bases). CDR3 size: 17 residues. V lost 3 bases and J 0 bases, leaving 17 bases between the germline ends. Germline CDR1 is SGHDN and CDR2 is FVKESK. CDR3 nucleotide sequence: TGTGCCAGCAGCCACCTTTTGGGGCAGTCCATGAACACTGAAGCTTTCTTT. Translated: CASSHLLGQSMNTEAFF. Variable domain in full (rest from reference TRBV14 and TRBJ1-1): EAGVTQFPSHSVIEKGQTVTLRCDPISGHDNLYWYRRVMGKEIKFLLHFVKESKQDESGMPNNRFLAERTGGTYSTLKVQPAELEDSGVYFCASSHLLGQSMNTEAFFGQGTRLTVV.

This clonotype came up many times. This rearrangement joins TRBV7-2 to TRBJ2-7, with D unresolved. CDR1 SGHTA and CDR2 FQGNSA come from the germline V gene. V dropped 6 bases and J dropped 7 bases, with 16 bases sitting between them. The CDR3 is made up of 13 amino acids. CDR3 protein: CASRPRIPFEQYF. The CDR3, as DNA: TGTGCCAGCAGGCCTCGGATTCCTTTTGAGCAGTACTTC.

V gene TRBV24-1 combines with J gene TRBJ1-1, with TRBD1 matching 7 bases. J was trimmed by 10 bases and V by 1 base; bases with no gene match: 5. The CDR3 consists of 13 residues. Germline loops: CDR1 KGHDR, CDR2 SFDVKD. CDR3 protein: CATSDFGGGRAFF. In DNA, the CDR3 is TGTGCCACCAGTGATTTCGGAGGGGGCCGAGCTTTCTTT.

This clonotype has ten or more counts. The V call is TRBV20-1, the J call TRBJ2-3, with 8 positions matching TRBD1. The CDR3 has 15 amino acids. Germline V gene lookup returns CDR1 DFQATT and CDR2 SNEGSKA (reference sequence). With V trimmed by 6 bases and J by 2 bases, 10 bases remained unmatched. The CDR3 here is CSASPWTGHTDTQYF. The CDR3 DNA sequence: TGCAGTGCAAGCCCCTGGACAGGGCACACAGATACGCAGTATTTT.

This clonotype showed up many times. The V and J genes are TRBV2 and TRBJ2-7; 11 nucleotides align to TRBD2. CDR3 length equals 13 residues. Germline V CDR1 and CDR2: SNHLY, FYNNEI. Unmatched junction bases numbered 6, after V lost 5 bases and J lost 9 bases. In DNA, the CDR3 is TGTGCCAGCAGTACTAGCGGGAGCGGTGCGCAGTACTTC. It yields the protein CASSTSGSGAQYF.

This clonotype was counted many times. The gene calls are TRBV12-3 or TRBV12-4 and TRBJ1-4; the match to TRBD1 covers 9 bases. The CDR3 is made up of 15 amino acids. The V segment lost 5 bases and the J segment 5 bases; nucleotides outside the gene matches: 6. The DNA for the CDR3 is TGTGCCAGCAGTCCGGGGACAGGGCAGAATGAAAAACTGTTTTTT. Translated, it gives CASSPGTGQNEKLFF.

Ten or more counts support this clonotype. CDR3: CSATPGTLNTEAFF. CDR3 sequence (DNA): TGCAGTGCTACTCCCGGGACACTTAACACTGAAGCTTTCTTT. The gene calls are TRBV20-1 and TRBJ1-1, with TRBD1 as a possible D gene (6 bases). The CDR3 sequence is 14 residues long. CDR1 and CDR2 from the germline V gene are DFQATT and SNEGSKA (reference sequence). The ends were cut back, 4 bases at V and 2 bases at J, with 14 bases in the middle.

The J gene is TRBJ2-7, the V gene TRBV6-1; the match to TRBD1 covers 8 bases. Germline CDR1 MNHNS, CDR2 SASEGT. With 8 bases clipped from V and 1 base from J, the junction kept 10 bases outside the gene matches. The CDR3 has 15 amino acids. The CDR3 protein is CASSNFRTGSYEQYF. CDR3 coding DNA: TGTGCCAGCTCTAATTTCCGGACAGGGTCCTACGAGCAGTACTTC.

This clonotype was counted many times. The chain links TRBV7-9 to TRBJ1-1, with 11 bases identical to TRBD1. The CDR3 is made up of 15 amino acids. V lost 1 base, J lost 5 bases, and 3 bases stayed unmatched. In germline, CDR1 is SEHNR, CDR2 FQNEAQ (reference sequence). CDR3 nucleotide sequence: TGTGCCAGCAGCTTAGGGACAGGGGGCGATACTGAAGCTTTCTTT. Its translation is CASSLGTGGDTEAFF.

This clonotype has a single count. No conserved phenylalanine or tryptophan is present at the end of the CDR3, so a read error is the likely explanation. The chain employs TRBV6-1 and TRBJ1-2; D is unresolved. This CDR3 spans 15 amino acids. CDR1 is MNHNS and CDR2 is SASEGT in the germline V gene. V dropped 0 bases and J dropped 2 bases, with 10 bases sitting between them. The CDR3 is CASSEAEGYNYGYTL. DNA for the CDR3: TGTGCCAGCAGTGAAGCTGAAGGGTACAACTATGGCTACACCCTC.

This clonotype was detected ten times or more. CDR3 amino acids: CASSPDRQTYEQYF. Written as DNA, the CDR3 is TGTGCCAGCAGCCCTGACCGACAAACCTACGAGCAGTACTTC. This chain joins TRBV2 and TRBJ2-7; D remains unclear. The germline CDR1 and CDR2 sequences are SNHLY and FYNNEI. The CDR3 runs 14 residues. V gave up 6 bases and J gave up 2 bases, with 14 bases separating them.